The rows below give T cell receptor beta chains drawn from one sample of a study of blood T cell repertoires in COVID-19. Clones were sequenced by immunoSEQ multiplex PCR, and TCRdb holds only the in-frame ones, with some missing. The sample holds more than 65,000 clones; roughly 76% are singletons and the top ten take 20%. The source material was peripheral blood. All receptors derive from a woman of 80 years or more with active or convalescent COVID-19. Each CDR3 is given with its conserved first and last residue. The D gene is left open where the match is weak. Size tells how often a clone was seen (once, few, many) or the class of an expanded clone, and some rows leave it out.

cdr3_aa cdr3_nt j_call d_call v_call clone_size
CASSLQGATNYGYTF TGTGCCAGCAGCCTACAGGGGGCGACTAACTATGGCTACACCTTC TRBJ1-2 TRBD1 TRBV6-5 .
CASSPYRGNYGYTF TGTGCCAGCAGTCCCTACAGGGGGAACTATGGCTACACCTTC TRBJ1-2 TRBD1 TRBV27 .
CASSILGVKETQYF TGTGCCAGTAGTATACTCGGGGTAAAGGAGACCCAGTACTTC TRBJ2-5 . TRBV19 once
CSVVGSEDSGNTIYF TGCAGCGTTGTCGGGTCAGAAGACTCTGGAAACACCATATATTTT TRBJ1-3 . TRBV29-1 .
CASSTGLAGLVEQYF TGCGCCAGCAGCACGGGACTAGCGGGGCTGGTTGAGCAGTACTTC TRBJ2-7 TRBD2 TRBV5-1 .
CASSGGKLGKNIQYF TGTGCCAGTAGCGGGGGGAAACTGGGCAAAAACATTCAGTACTTC TRBJ2-4 TRBD2 TRBV19 .
CSASRQGARGYTF TGCAGTGCTAGTCGACAGGGGGCGCGTGGCTACACCTTC TRBJ1-2 TRBD1 TRBV20-1 .
CASSNRQGSYQETQYF TGTGCCAGCAGTAACCGACAGGGTAGTTACCAAGAGACCCAGTACTTC TRBJ2-5 TRBD1 TRBV25-1 .
CASRGQGTYNEQFF TGTGCCAGTAGAGGACAGGGTACCTACAATGAGCAGTTCTTC TRBJ2-1 TRBD1 TRBV19 few
CASSQWRNTEAFF TGCGCCAGCAGCCAATGGAGGAACACTGAAGCTTTCTTT TRBJ1-1 . TRBV4-3 .
CASRVEGARTGELFF TGTGCCAGCAGAGTGGAGGGGGCGAGGACCGGGGAGCTGTTTTTT TRBJ2-2 . TRBV5-8 few
CASSHDRESEKLFF TGCGCCAGCAGCCACGACAGGGAATCTGAAAAACTGTTTTTT TRBJ1-4 TRBD1 TRBV4-3 .
CASSYEPEGAYNSPLHF TGTGCCAGCAGTTACGAGCCGGAGGGGGCTTATAATTCACCCCTCCACTTT TRBJ1-6 TRBD1 TRBV6-2/TRBV6-3 .
CASTAGQAPTLLFF TGTGCCAGCACCGCGGGTCAAGCCCCAACCTTACTGTTTTTT TRBJ1-4 . TRBV2 once
CATSRRNSREYNEQFF TGTGCCACCAGCAGACGTAATTCGCGGGAGTACAATGAGCAGTTCTTC TRBJ2-1 TRBD2 TRBV15 few
CASSLVTSAYNEQFF TGTGCCAGCAGCTTAGTAACTAGCGCCTACAATGAGCAGTTCTTC TRBJ2-1 TRBD2 TRBV11-1 .
CASSPGVNNEKLFF TGTGCCAGTTCTCCCGGAGTCAACAATGAAAAACTGTTTTTT TRBJ1-4 . TRBV19 .
CASSTTGGAGKTQYF TGTGCCAGCAGCACGACCGGGGGGGCCGGAAAGACCCAGTACTTC TRBJ2-5 TRBD2 TRBV7-2 .
CASRLANTGELFF TGTGCCAGTAGACTAGCCAACACCGGGGAGCTGTTTTTT TRBJ2-2 . TRBV19 .
CASGGEDRVSEQFF TGCGCCAGCGGGGGAGAGGACAGGGTTTCTGAGCAGTTCTTC TRBJ2-1 TRBD1 TRBV5-1 .
CASSQEPRGTGELFF TGCGCCAGCAGCCAGGAACCCAGGGGCACCGGGGAGCTGTTTTTT TRBJ2-2 . TRBV4-3 .
CASRRPETKNNEQFF TGTGCCAGCAGACGCCCAGAGACTAAGAACAATGAGCAGTTCTTC TRBJ2-1 . TRBV7-9 .
CASASGGAGTDTQYF TGTGCCAGCGCTAGCGGGGGGGCTGGCACAGATACGCAGTATTTT TRBJ2-3 TRBD2 TRBV6-4 .
CASSYHSGTSNNEQFF TGTGCCAGCAGTTACCACTCCGGGACATCAAACAATGAGCAGTTCTTC TRBJ2-1 . TRBV6-2/TRBV6-3 .
CASSQNRVDGYTF TGTGCCAGCAGTCAAAACAGGGTAGACGGCTACACCTTC TRBJ1-2 . TRBV12-3/TRBV12-4 .
CASSFSTGETQYF TGTGCCAGCAGCTTCTCGACTGGAGAGACCCAGTACTTC TRBJ2-5 . TRBV7-2 .
CASSLDSGLNYNEQFF TGTGCCAGCAGCTTAGACTCAGGACTCAACTACAATGAGCAGTTCTTC TRBJ2-1 . TRBV11-2 .
CASSQGSFYGYTF TGTGCCAGCAGCCAAGGCAGTTTCTATGGCTACACCTTC TRBJ1-2 . TRBV3-1/TRBV3-2 .
CASSLGGEKLFF TGTGCCAGCAGCCTGGGGGGGGAAAAACTGTTTTTT TRBJ1-4 . TRBV11-3 few
CASSESALDDTQYF TGCGCCAGCAGTGAGTCAGCCCTAGATGATACGCAGTATTTT TRBJ2-3 . TRBV10-2 .
CASSHGQGGNTIYF TGTGCCAGTAGCCACGGGCAGGGTGGAAACACCATATATTTT TRBJ1-3 . TRBV19 once
CASRREQRNEKLFF TGTGCCAGCAGACGGGAGCAGAGAAATGAAAAACTGTTTTTT TRBJ1-4 . TRBV6-5 .
CASSFFSREPGELFF TGCGCCAGCAGCTTTTTTTCGCGGGAACCCGGGGAGCTGTTTTTT TRBJ2-2 . TRBV5-1 .
CATSRGLAASTDTQYF TGTGCCACCAGCAGGGGACTAGCAGCTAGCACAGATACGCAGTATTTT TRBJ2-3 TRBD2 TRBV15 .
CASSPGTEKFF TGTGCCAGCAGCCCCGGGACTGAAAAGTTCTTC TRBJ2-1 . TRBV6-2/TRBV6-3 .
CSISSTGQETQYF TGCAGCATTAGCTCCACAGGACAGGAGACCCAGTACTTC TRBJ2-5 . TRBV29-1 .
CASSASVSGGANTQYF TGTGCCAGCAGTGCTTCGGTTAGCGGGGGGGCAAATACGCAGTATTTT TRBJ2-3 TRBD2 TRBV2 .
CASSIAGSGGYTF TGTGCCAGCTCGATTGCGGGGTCGGGCGGCTACACCTTC TRBJ1-2 . TRBV2 few
CASSSDRGNTIYF TGTGCCAGCAGCTCCGACAGGGGAAACACCATATATTTT TRBJ1-3 . TRBV11-2 once
CATEDQGGNTIYF TGTGCCACTGAGGACCAGGGAGGAAACACCATATATTTT TRBJ1-3 . TRBV12-3/TRBV12-4 .
CASSGDPSGNEKLFF TGTGCCAGCAGCGGAGACCCCAGCGGTAATGAAAAACTGTTTTTT TRBJ1-4 . TRBV9 few
CASSRKNSLNTGELFF TGTGCCAGCAGCCGAAAAAACAGCCTGAACACCGGGGAGCTGTTTTTT TRBJ2-2 . TRBV5-8 .
CASSVGTGVAEKLFF TGTGCCAGCAGCGTAGGGACAGGGGTGGCTGAAAAACTGTTTTTT TRBJ1-4 TRBD1 TRBV9 .
CASSPRGQVDEKLFF TGTGCCAGCTCCCCCCGGGGACAGGTCGATGAAAAACTGTTTTTT TRBJ1-4 TRBD1 TRBV18 .
CASSFDTLAGGYNEQFF TGTGCCAGCAGCTTCGACACACTAGCGGGGGGATACAATGAGCAGTTCTTC TRBJ2-1 TRBD2 TRBV5-5 .